The TCR beta chain under discussion was sequenced for a study of early T cells in non-severe SARS-CoV-2 infection. Study-level background: Unsorted whole blood bulk RNA was sequenced, with unpaired chains.

V lost 3 bases to trimming and J lost 5 bases, with 11 bases between them. The CDR3 is made up of 14 amino acids. General study points: Comparison of clonotypes with VDJdb favored anti-spike CD8 responses while missing private and CD4 specificities.

Each single cDNA molecule received a unique molecular identifier. TCRdb reanalysed the 5' RACE reads using MiXCR and keeps one entry per CDR3 protein. The repertoire holds about 46,000 distinct CDR3 sequences, with less than 6.5% as singletons. Points on this clonotype: Its antigen remains unidentified.

The J gene is TRBJ2-1, the V gene TRBV12-3 or TRBV12-4; maybe TRBD2 (6 bases). This receptor was identified in an adult who was a healthcare worker with PCR-confirmed SARS-CoV-2 infection or an uninfected control (not recorded which). The sample consisted of whole blood, taken at baseline. CDR3 protein: CASSFFGGNNEQFF. DNA for the CDR3: TGTGCCAGCAGTTTCTTCGGCGGGAACAATGAGCAGTTCTTC.